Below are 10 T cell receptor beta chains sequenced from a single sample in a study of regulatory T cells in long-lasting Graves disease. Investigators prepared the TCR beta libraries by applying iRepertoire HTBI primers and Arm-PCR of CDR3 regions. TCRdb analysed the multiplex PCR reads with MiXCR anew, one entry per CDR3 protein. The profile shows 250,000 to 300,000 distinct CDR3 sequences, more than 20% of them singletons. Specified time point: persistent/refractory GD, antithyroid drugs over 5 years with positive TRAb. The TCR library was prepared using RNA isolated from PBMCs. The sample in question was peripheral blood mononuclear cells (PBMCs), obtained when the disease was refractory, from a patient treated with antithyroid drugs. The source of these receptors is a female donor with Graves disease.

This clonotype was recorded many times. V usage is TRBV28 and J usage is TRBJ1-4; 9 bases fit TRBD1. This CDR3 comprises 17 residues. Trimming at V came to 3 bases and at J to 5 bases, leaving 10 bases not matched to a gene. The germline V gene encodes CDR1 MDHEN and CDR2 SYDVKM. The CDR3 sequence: CASSFTGTGSGNEKLFF. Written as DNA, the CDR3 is TGTGCCAGCAGTTTTACCGGGACAGGGTCAGGGAATGAAAAACTGTTTTTT.

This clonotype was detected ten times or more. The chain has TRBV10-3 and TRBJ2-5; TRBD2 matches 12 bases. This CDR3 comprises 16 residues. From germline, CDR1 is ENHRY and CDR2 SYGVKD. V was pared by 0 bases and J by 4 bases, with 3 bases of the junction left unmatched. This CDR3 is CAISESTSGRRETQYF. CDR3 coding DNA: TGTGCCATCAGTGAGTCGACTAGCGGGAGACGAGAGACCCAGTACTTC.

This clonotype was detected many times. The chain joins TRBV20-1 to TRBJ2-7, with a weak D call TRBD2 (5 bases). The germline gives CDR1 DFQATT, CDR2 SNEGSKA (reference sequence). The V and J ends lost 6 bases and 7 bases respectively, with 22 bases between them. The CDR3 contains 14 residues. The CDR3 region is CSARTERNLWEQYF. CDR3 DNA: TGCAGTGCCAGGACTGAGCGGAATTTATGGGAGCAGTACTTC.

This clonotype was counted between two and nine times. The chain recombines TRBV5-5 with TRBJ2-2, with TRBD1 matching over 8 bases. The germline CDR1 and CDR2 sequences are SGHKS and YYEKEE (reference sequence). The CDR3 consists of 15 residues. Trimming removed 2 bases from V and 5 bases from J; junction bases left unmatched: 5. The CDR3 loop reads CASSFQTGVTGELFF. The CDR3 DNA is TGTGCCAGCAGCTTCCAGACAGGGGTTACCGGGGAGCTGTTTTTT.

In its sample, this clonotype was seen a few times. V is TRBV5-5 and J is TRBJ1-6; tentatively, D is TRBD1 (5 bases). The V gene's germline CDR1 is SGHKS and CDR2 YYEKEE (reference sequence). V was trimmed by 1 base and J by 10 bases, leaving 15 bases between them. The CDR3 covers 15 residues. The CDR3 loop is CASSLYADWGSPLHF. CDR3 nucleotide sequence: TGTGCCAGCAGCTTGTACGCGGATTGGGGGTCACCCCTCCACTTT.

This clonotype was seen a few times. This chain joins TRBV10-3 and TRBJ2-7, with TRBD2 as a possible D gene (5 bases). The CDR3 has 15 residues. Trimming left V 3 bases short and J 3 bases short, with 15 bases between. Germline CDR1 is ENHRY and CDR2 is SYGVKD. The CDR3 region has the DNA TGTGCCATCAGTGATCCGCCTGGACTTCGCTACGAGCAGTACTTC. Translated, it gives CAISDPPGLRYEQYF.

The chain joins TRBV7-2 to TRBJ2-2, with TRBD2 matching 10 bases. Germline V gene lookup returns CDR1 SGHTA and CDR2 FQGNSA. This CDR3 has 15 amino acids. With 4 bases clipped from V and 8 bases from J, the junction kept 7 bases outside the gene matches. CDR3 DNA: TGTGCCAGCAGCTCAGGGGGACTAGCGACTGGGGAGCTGTTTTTT. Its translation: CASSSGGLATGELFF.

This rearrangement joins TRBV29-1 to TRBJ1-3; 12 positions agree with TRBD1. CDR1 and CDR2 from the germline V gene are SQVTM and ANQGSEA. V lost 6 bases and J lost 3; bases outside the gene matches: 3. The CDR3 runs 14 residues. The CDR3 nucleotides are TGCAGCGTCGGGGACAGGGGGCTTGGAAACACCATATATTTT. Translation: CSVGDRGLGNTIYF.

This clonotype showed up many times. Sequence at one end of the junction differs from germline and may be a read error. The CDR3 sequence is CASSLSSQETQYF. The CDR3 DNA reads TGTGCTAGCAGCTTAAGCTCGCAAGAGACCCAGTACTTC. J is TRBJ2-5 and V is TRBV7-7; D gene unclear. CDR1 SSHAT and CDR2 FNYEAQ come from the germline V gene (reference sequence). This CDR3 is built from 13 residues.

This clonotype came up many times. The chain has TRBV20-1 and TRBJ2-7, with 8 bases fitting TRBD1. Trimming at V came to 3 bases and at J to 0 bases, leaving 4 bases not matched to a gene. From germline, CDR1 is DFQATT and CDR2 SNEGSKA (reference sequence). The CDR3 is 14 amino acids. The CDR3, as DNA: TGCAGTGCTAGTAGGACAGGGATCTCCTACGAGCAGTACTTC. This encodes CSASRTGISYEQYF.